The 11 T cell receptor beta chains below all came from one sample that was sequenced in a study of T cell repertoires in cytomegalovirus infection (dated by TCRdb to about 2019). The data were produced on an Illumina HiSeq 1500. Using fastp at Q25 and MiXCR, TCRdb reprocessed the public reads and kept productive beta chains. Each entry merges the rows of one CDR3 protein and shows their most common DNA and genes. The sample records 480,000 or so distinct CDR3 sequences, around 11% of which are singletons. The top ten hold roughly 10% of the sample. The specimen was PBMCs. The receptors were gathered from a human donor in good health (CMV status not recorded). Some clones in this sample may be carry-over from other donors' samples.

This chain links TRBV18 with TRBJ2-5; D perhaps matches TRBD1 (6 bases). The germline V and J ends were trimmed by 6 bases and 2 bases, with 13 bases remaining between them. Germline assignment: CDR1 KGHSH and CDR2 LQKENI. The CDR3 has 14 residues. CDR3 in amino acids: CASSSIGQQETQYF. The CDR3 DNA reads as TGTGCCAGCTCGTCAATAGGACAGCAAGAGACCCAGTACTTC.

The CDR3 region has the DNA TGTGCCATCAGAAAGGGAGGGGGACAGGGCCACAATGAGCAGTTCTTC. Translating it yields CAIRKGGGQGHNEQFF. This chain connects TRBV10-3 to TRBJ2-1; TRBD1 matches at 9 bases. The ends lost 6 bases at V and 5 bases at J; junction bases unmatched: 11. The CDR3 is 16 amino acids. CDR1 and CDR2 (germline): ENHRY, SYGVKD.

This clonotype was seen more than once but under ten times. The chain is built from TRBV3-1 and TRBJ2-3; TRBD2 might be the D (5 bases). V was pared by 8 bases and J by 5 bases, with 14 bases between. The CDR3 has 13 residues. Germline V gene lookup returns CDR1 LGHDT and CDR2 YNNKEL (reference sequence). The CDR3 protein is CASRDGYEDTQYF. Written as DNA, the CDR3 is TGTGCCAGCCGGGATGGGTATGAAGATACGCAGTATTTT.

The V and J genes are TRBV5-1 and TRBJ1-4; the D gene is possibly TRBD1 (5 bases). Trimming pared 4 bases from V and 13 bases from J, leaving 20 bases between. CDR1 and CDR2 (germline): SGHRS, YFSETQ. CDR3 length: 14 residues. As DNA, the CDR3 is TGCGCCAGCAGCCATCCGGGACCGCGGGGAGGACTGTTTTTT. This codes for CASSHPGPRGGLFF.

This clonotype was counted at least ten times. The V gene is TRBV5-4, the J gene TRBJ2-1; the D gene is possibly TRBD1 (6 bases). The V and J ends lost 2 bases and 0 bases respectively, with 15 bases between them. The length of the CDR3 is 17 residues. The germline V gene encodes CDR1 SGHNT and CDR2 YYREEE (reference sequence). CDR3 sequence: CASSLGNRVSSYNEQFF. Here the CDR3 DNA reads TGTGCCAGCAGCTTAGGCAACAGGGTTAGCTCCTACAATGAGCAGTTCTTC.

The rearrangement uses TRBV23-1 and TRBJ2-7; D may be TRBD2 (5 bases). TRBV23-1 is reported as an ORF; its role is uncertain. The CDR3 has 15 residues. V lost 2 bases and J lost 5, with 16 bases in between. The chain's CDR3 is CASSQGPDGVNEQYF. In DNA, the CDR3 is TGCGCCAGCAGTCAAGGACCGGACGGGGTGAACGAGCAGTACTTC.

The CDR3 sequence: CARSGTLNEQFF. The CDR3 bases are TGTGCCAGGAGCGGGACTTTAAATGAGCAGTTCTTC. The chain joins TRBV2 to TRBJ2-1; 7 bases map to TRBD2. This CDR3 spans 12 amino acids. With V trimmed by 9 bases and J by 7 bases, 6 bases remained unmatched. Germline V gives CDR1 SNHLY, CDR2 FYNNEI.

This rearrangement joins TRBV5-4 to TRBJ2-5, with TRBD1 matching 8 bases. Germline V gene data show CDR1 as SGHNT and CDR2 as YYREEE (reference sequence). This CDR3 spans 15 amino acids. J was trimmed by 4 bases and V by 3 bases; bases with no gene match: 8. CDR3 sequence reads: CASSSQGAYGETQYF. CDR3 bases: TGTGCCAGCAGCTCCCAGGGGGCTTACGGAGAGACCCAGTACTTC. The whole variable domain, filled in from reference TRBV5-4 and TRBJ2-5, reads ETGVTQSPTHLIKTRGQQVTLRCSSQSGHNTVSWYQQALGQGPQFIFQYYREEENGRGNFPPRFSGLQFPNYSSELNVNALELDDSALYLCASSSQGAYGETQYFGPGTRLLVL.

The rearrangement joins TRBV10-3 to TRBJ2-1; D not resolved. Trimming pared 4 bases from V and 5 bases from J, leaving 6 bases between. In germline, CDR1 is ENHRY, CDR2 SYGVKD. The CDR3 loop spans 12 amino acids. This chain's CDR3 is CAISGAHNEQFF. In DNA, the CDR3 is TGTGCCATCAGTGGCGCACACAATGAGCAGTTCTTC.

The V and J genes are TRBV28 and TRBJ1-1; D gene unclear. This CDR3 region has 11 residues. Germline CDR1 and CDR2: MDHEN and SYDVKM. V was shortened by 6 bases and J by 10 bases, with 12 bases between the two germline ends. CDR3 amino acids: CASRDPRGAFF. In DNA, the CDR3 is TGTGCCAGCAGGGACCCGCGCGGAGCTTTCTTT.

This clonotype showed up many times. The chain recombines TRBV12-3 or TRBV12-4 with TRBJ1-1, with TRBD1 identical over 8 bases. With V trimmed by 6 bases and J by 1 base, 7 bases remained unmatched. The CDR3 contains 15 residues. The CDR3 DNA reads TGTGCCAGCAGCGATCCCGGGACAGGGAACACTGAAGCTTTCTTT. It yields the protein CASSDPGTGNTEAFF.